The entry that follows covers one T cell receptor (beta chain) sequence. These data are taken from a study of identical twins. CDR3 length: 11 amino acids. V lost 7 bases to trimming and J lost 5 bases, with 12 bases between them. Per germline, CDR1 DFQATT and CDR2 SNEGSKA (reference sequence). TCRdb re-called the 5' RACE reads with MiXCR, one entry per CDR3 protein. The sample lists about 480,000 distinct CDR3 sequences, 13% to 15% occurring once. The donors were all healthy and Caucasian. Another study also made use of these data, one on yellow fever vaccine responses in identical twins.

V gene TRBV20-1 combines with J gene TRBJ2-7, with D possibly being TRBD2 (5 bases). The sequence derives from a woman younger than 35 in good health. Sequenced input: CD4+ T cells sorted from blood. The CDR3 region is CSGKEEHEQYF. CDR3 DNA sequence: TGCAGTGGGAAGGAGGAACACGAGCAGTACTTC.